A single sample is the source of the 4 T cell receptor beta chains below, sequenced in a study of T cell responses to AZD1222 COVID-19 vaccine (dated by TCRdb to about 2021). Library creation used the immunoSEQ multiplex PCR assay. The table comes from immuneACCESS by way of TCRdb, which keeps in-frame sequences with V and J called. Part of the clones is missing from these tables; in studies checked, under half for an unresolved V gene and the rest for unknown reasons. Here the sample has around 160,000 clones; 92% occur a single time. Together, the top ten hold approximately 0.98% of the sample. The sample's time point label is to be understood as: about 28 days (+/-7) after the second vaccine dose. The sample in question was peripheral blood, obtained 28 days after the second AZD1222 dose. These receptors originate from an adult who received the AZD1222 COVID-19 vaccine.

V and J are TRBV7-8 and TRBJ2-7; the D is unclear. The V and J ends lost 1 base and 4 bases respectively, with 11 bases between them. This CDR3 spans 14 amino acids. The germline gives CDR1 SGHVS, CDR2 FQNEAQ. The CDR3 here is CASSLGAGYYEQYF. The CDR3 bases are TGTGCCAGCAGCTTAGGGGCCGGCTATTACGAGCAGTACTTC.

The rearrangement uses TRBV29-1 and TRBJ2-5; no firm D call. CDR3 size: 12 residues. CDR1 and CDR2 from the germline V gene are SQVTM and ANQGSEA. V shed 2 bases and J shed 5 bases, with 9 bases lying between them. The DNA of the CDR3 is TGCAGCGTTGAATACCCGTCGGAGACCCAGTACTTC. It specifies CSVEYPSETQYF.

This rearrangement joins TRBV19 to TRBJ1-1; 9 bases are a match to TRBD1. Losses at the gene ends were 10 bases for V and 1 base for J; bases not matched to a gene: 4. The germline CDR1 and CDR2 sequences are LNHDA and SQIVND (reference sequence). The CDR3 has 13 amino acids. In nucleotides, the CDR3 is TGTGCCATTTCGGGACAGGGGAACACTGAAGCTTTCTTT. Protein product: CAISGQGNTEAFF.

This rearrangement joins TRBV7-2 to TRBJ1-5, with a possible D match to TRBD1 (6 bases). The germline CDR1 and CDR2 sequences are SGHTA and FQGNSA. The CDR3 covers 15 residues. V dropped 1 base and J dropped 5 bases, with 12 bases sitting between them. Here the CDR3 reads CASSLDREDHQPQHF. The CDR3 region has the DNA TGTGCCAGCAGCTTAGACAGGGAGGATCATCAGCCCCAGCATTTT. The complete variable domain, with remaining parts taken from reference TRBV7-2 and TRBJ1-5, reads GAGVSQSPSNKVTEKGKDVELRCDPISGHTALYWYRQSLGQGLEFLIYFQGNSAPDKSGLPSDRFSAERTGGSVSTLTIQRTQQEDSAVYLCASSLDREDHQPQHFGDGTRLSIL.